This T cell receptor beta chain was profiled in a study of regulatory T cells in long-lasting Graves disease. Time point of the sample: newly diagnosed GD, antithyroid drugs for less than 3 months. Construction of the TCR library relied on RNA isolated from PBMCs. This CDR3 has 14 residues. Germline assignment: CDR1 LNHNV and CDR2 YYDKDF (reference sequence). V was pared by 7 bases and J by 6 bases, with 16 bases between. This clonotype was observed a few times. TCR beta libraries were built with iRepertoire HTBI primers and Arm-PCR of CDR3 regions. One entry per CDR3 protein results from TCRdb running MiXCR on the multiplex PCR reads. This table has 680,000 or so distinct CDR3 sequences, around 15% appearing once. This sample also appeared in a second study, on T cells in Graves' hyperthyroidism and ophthalmopathy. This second report adds: In patients aged 18 to 65, hyperthyroidism was newly diagnosed, with duration under 2 months.

The genes are TRBV15 and TRBJ1-5, with TRBD1 as a possible D gene (6 bases). The TCR was taken from a young woman with Graves disease. The sample was peripheral blood mononuclear cells (PBMCs), taken at new diagnosis, from a patient treated with antithyroid drugs. The CDR3 nucleotides read TGTGCCACCATGGAAACAGGGATCGGTCAGCCCCAGCATTTT. As protein: CATMETGIGQPQHF.